This entry lists 3 T cell receptor beta chains sequenced from one sample in a study of cytomegalovirus exposure and HLA in healthy donors. TCRdb keeps only in-frame clones here, not all; method: immunoSEQ multiplex PCR. The data contain roughly 180,000 clones, around four fifths of them singletons. The sequenced material came from PBMCs. These receptors all stem from a man aged 18-30 years in good health and CMV-seropositive.

The rearrangement joins TRBV5-4 to TRBJ2-7; tentatively, D is TRBD1 (6 bases). Germline V gene sequence: CDR1 SGHNT, CDR2 YYREEE (reference sequence). The CDR3 runs 17 residues. Trimming cost V 0 bases and J 4 bases, with 20 bases left between them. This chain's CDR3 is CASSLGSRGGRGYEQYF. The CDR3 nucleotides are TGTGCCAGCAGCTTGGGGTCCAGGGGCGGACGTGGGTACGAGCAGTACTTC.

The rearrangement links TRBV19 to TRBJ2-2; D might be TRBD1 (5 bases). This CDR3 has 15 amino acids. Germline V gives CDR1 LNHDA, CDR2 SQIVND (reference sequence). The V end lost 5 bases, the J end lost 2 bases, and 12 bases lay between the germline ends. The CDR3 nucleotides are TGTGCCAGTAGTCCCACAGGCCCCAACACCGGGGAGCTGTTTTTT. Its translation: CASSPTGPNTGELFF.

The chain links TRBV6-1 to TRBJ1-2; D call uncertain. The CDR3 loop spans 14 amino acids. Per germline, CDR1 MNHNS and CDR2 SASEGT. V was trimmed by 2 bases and J by 4 bases, leaving 11 bases between them. CDR3 DNA: TGTGCCAGCAGTGAATCCGGGGAAAGCTATGGCTACACCTTC. This translates into CASSESGESYGYTF.